This T cell receptor (beta chain) was captured by sequencing in a study of molecular identifiers for immune sequencing clone quantification. TCRdb independently ran MiXCR on the PCR reads; one entry per CDR3 protein. The sample consists of 460,000 or so distinct CDR3 sequences, over 20% of them appearing once. Study-level findings and limits: Spiked-in Jurkat TCR RNA corresponding to one cell was reported as detectable against roughly 1 million naive cells. Barcodes shared by identical TCR molecules could lead to underestimated sizes of highly expanded clones.

In the case of this clonotype: What it binds is unknown.

The CDR3 is made up of 15 amino acids. Germline lookup yields CDR1 LNHDA and CDR2 SQIVND (reference sequence). The ends lost 5 bases at V and 4 bases at J; junction bases unmatched: 10. Input material: naive CD8+ T cells from blood, with Jurkat cell RNA spiked in. Described subset: FACS-sorted CD8+CD4-CCR7+CD45RA+ naive T cells. The TCR was taken from a human donor in good health. Some libraries in this study had Jurkat cell RNA spiked in. This rearrangement joins TRBV19 to TRBJ1-2, with 7 positions matching TRBD1. The CDR3 spells CASSPQQGLAYGYTF. The CDR3 nucleotides read TGTGCCAGTAGTCCACAACAGGGGTTGGCCTATGGCTACACCTTC.